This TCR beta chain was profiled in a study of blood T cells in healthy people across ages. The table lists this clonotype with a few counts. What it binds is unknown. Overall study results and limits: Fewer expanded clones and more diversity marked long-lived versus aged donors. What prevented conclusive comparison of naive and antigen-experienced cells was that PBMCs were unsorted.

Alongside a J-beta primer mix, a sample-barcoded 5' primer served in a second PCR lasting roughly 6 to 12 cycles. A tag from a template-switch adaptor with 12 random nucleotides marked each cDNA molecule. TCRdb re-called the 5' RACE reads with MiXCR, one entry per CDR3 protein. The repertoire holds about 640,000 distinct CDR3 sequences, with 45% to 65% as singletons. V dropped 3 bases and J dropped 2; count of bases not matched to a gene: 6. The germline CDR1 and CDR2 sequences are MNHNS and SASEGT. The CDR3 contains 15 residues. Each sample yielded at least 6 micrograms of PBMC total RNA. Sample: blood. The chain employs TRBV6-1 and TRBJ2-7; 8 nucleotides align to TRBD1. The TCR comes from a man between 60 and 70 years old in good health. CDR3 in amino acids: CASSEPGQAAYEQYF. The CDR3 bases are TGTGCCAGCAGTGAGCCGGGACAGGCGGCCTACGAGCAGTACTTC.